This T cell receptor (beta chain) was sequenced during a study of blood T cell repertoires in COVID-19. In the original processing: Estimated nucleated cell counts came from reference gene primer amplification. Sequencing was performed with immunoSEQ multiplex PCR; in TCRdb, only in-frame clones are kept and a portion is missing. V and J calls plus clone size are reproduced from that table; the DNA served to infer D and trimming. Altogether around 260,000 clones are present, 65% to 85% being singletons, with the ten largest covering approximately 15%. Enrolled during active infection, Seattle patients were then followed longitudinally. V dropped 8 bases and J dropped 0; count of bases not matched to a gene: 5. The CDR3 is made up of 15 amino acids. The V gene's germline CDR1 is KGHSH and CDR2 LQKENI.

This receptor was identified in a person between 65 and 79 years old with COVID-19, enrolled during active disease. The V gene is TRBV18, the J gene TRBJ2-2; 8 nucleotides line up with TRBD2. The sample was peripheral blood. CDR3 bases: TGTGCCAGCCCGGGGGGGTCCGCGAACACCGGGGAGCTGTTTTTT. It codes for CASPGGSANTGELFF.